This T cell receptor beta chain was recovered during a study of cytotoxic CD8 clonotypes in ibrutinib-treated CLL. Study-wide background: After median 68 months, about 14 stayed in remission, about 12 progressed; responses around 24 partial, 2 complete. Response sampling took place at median approximately 11 months of treatment, range 6 to 36. Average yields of around 260,000 productive templates and 80,000 to 100,000 productive rearrangements characterized the samples.

With sequencing, the targeted depth ranged from 1 in 200,000 to 1 in 1 million T cells. TCRdb keeps only in-frame clones here, not all; method: immunoSEQ multiplex PCR. This sample has 150,000 to 200,000 clones, with about 80% found just once. Looked up from germline, CDR1 is KGHSH and CDR2 is LQKENI. J lost 4 bases, V lost 3 bases, and 6 bases had no gene match. There are 15 residues in the CDR3. This TCR was recovered from a human donor with chronic lymphocytic leukemia. This material consisted of PBMCs, taken after 12 months of ibrutinib treatment. The chain uses TRBV18 and TRBJ1-3; 7 bases agree with TRBD1. The chain's CDR3 is CASSPPSGQGNTIYF. CDR3 in DNA: TGTGCCAGCTCACCCCCCTCGGGACAGGGAAACACCATATATTTT.